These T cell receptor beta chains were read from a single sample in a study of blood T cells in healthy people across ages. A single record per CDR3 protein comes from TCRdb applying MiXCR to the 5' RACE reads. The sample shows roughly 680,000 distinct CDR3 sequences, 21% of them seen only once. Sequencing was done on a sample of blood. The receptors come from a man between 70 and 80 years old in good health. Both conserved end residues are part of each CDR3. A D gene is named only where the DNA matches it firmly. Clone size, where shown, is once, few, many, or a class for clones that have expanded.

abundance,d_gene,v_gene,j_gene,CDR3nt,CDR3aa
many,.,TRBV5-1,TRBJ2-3,TGCGCCAGCAGCCGCCTAGAGCCCCTCACAGATACGCAGTATTTT,CASSRLEPLTDTQYF
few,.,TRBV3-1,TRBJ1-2,TGTGCCAGCAGCCAAGATCCTTTCGGAATTACAAACTATGGCTACACCTTC,CASSQDPFGITNYGYTF
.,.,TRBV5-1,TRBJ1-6,TGCGCCAGCAGCTTGGACAGGGCCAATTATAATTCACCCCTCCACTTT,CASSLDRANYNSPLHF
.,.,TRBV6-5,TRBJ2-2,TGTGCCAGCAGTTACGAACCGAGGGGCGGGGAGCTGTTTTTT,CASSYEPRGGELFF
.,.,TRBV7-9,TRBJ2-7,TGTGCCAGCAGCCCGCTTGACAGCTACGAGCAGTACTTC,CASSPLDSYEQYF
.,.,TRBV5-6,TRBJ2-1,TGTGCCAGCAGCTTGGCGACGGACAATGAGCAGTTCTTC,CASSLATDNEQFF
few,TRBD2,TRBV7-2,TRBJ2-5,TGTGCCAGCAGCAAAGGCACTAGCGGGTTCTGGGGGCAAGAGACCCAGTACTTC,CASSKGTSGFWGQETQYF
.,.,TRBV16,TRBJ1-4,TGTGCCAGCAGCCTCGGCGGGGGCAAGGGAAATGAAAAACTGTTTTTT,CASSLGGGKGNEKLFF
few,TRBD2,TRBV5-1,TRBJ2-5,TGCGCCAGCAGCAAGACTAGCGGGAGGGCCTTGGAGACCCAGTACTTC,CASSKTSGRALETQYF
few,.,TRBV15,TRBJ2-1,TGTGCCACCAGCCGGCTTCTGACCGAGCAGTTCTTC,CATSRLLTEQFF
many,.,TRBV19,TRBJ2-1,TGTGCCAGTAGTGACATTGGGAATGAGCAGTTCTTC,CASSDIGNEQFF
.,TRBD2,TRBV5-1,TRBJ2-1,TGCGCCAGCAGCATTTTAGGGACTAGCGGGGCGAGCTCCTACAATGAGCAGTTCTTC,CASSILGTSGASSYNEQFF
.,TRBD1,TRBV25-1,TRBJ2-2,TGTGCCAGCAGAAAGGACAGGTCTACCGGGGAGCTGTTTTTT,CASRKDRSTGELFF
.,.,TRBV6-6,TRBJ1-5,TGTGCCAGCAGTTACTCCGGACTAAGTCAGCCCCAGCATTTT,CASSYSGLSQPQHF
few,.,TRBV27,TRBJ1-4,TGTGCCAGCAGGCGCCGGGGGGGTGCAACTAATGAAAAACTGTTTTTT,CASRRRGGATNEKLFF
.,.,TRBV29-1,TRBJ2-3,TGCAGCGGATTGGGGGGCGGCATTAGCACAGATACGCAGTATTTT,CSGLGGGISTDTQYF
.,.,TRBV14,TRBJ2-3,TGTGCCAGCAGCCAAGACAACCTGGGGGGTACGCAGTATTTT,CASSQDNLGGTQYF
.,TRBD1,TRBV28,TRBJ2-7,TGTGCCAGCAGTGGCCCCCGACAGGGGGACTACGAGCAGTACTTC,CASSGPRQGDYEQYF
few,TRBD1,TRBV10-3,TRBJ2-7,TGTGCCATCAGTCCGAGGACAGGGGGCGGGTACGAGCAGTACTTC,CAISPRTGGGYEQYF
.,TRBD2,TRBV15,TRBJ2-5,TGTGCTACCAGCAGAGTAGGGACTAGCACGTACTTC,CATSRVGTSTYF
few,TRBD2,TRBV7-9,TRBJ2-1,TGTGCCAGCAGCTTACCAGCGGGAGGGCCCTCGGATGAGCAGTTCTTC,CASSLPAGGPSDEQFF
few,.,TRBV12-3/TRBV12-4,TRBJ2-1,TGTGCCAGCAGGTCCCGAGGCTATGAGCAGTTCTTC,CASRSRGYEQFF
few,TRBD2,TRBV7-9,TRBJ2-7,TGTGCCAGCAGCGTAACGGGACTAGCGGGCGACGAGCAGTACTTC,CASSVTGLAGDEQYF
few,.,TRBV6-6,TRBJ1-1,TGTGCCAGCAGCTTACAGGGCCCTGAAGCTTTCTTT,CASSLQGPEAFF
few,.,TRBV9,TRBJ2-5,TGTGCCAGCAGCGTCGGGGTCAGGCAAGAGGCCCAGTACTTC,CASSVGVRQEAQYF
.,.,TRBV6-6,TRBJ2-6,TGTGCCAGCAGTTATAAGCTTAACTCTGGGGCCAACATCCTGACTTTC,CASSYKLNSGANILTF
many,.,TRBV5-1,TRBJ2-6,TGCGCCAGCAGCAGCCAGGACAAGAGCTCTGGGGCCAACGTCCTGACTTTC,CASSSQDKSSGANVLTF
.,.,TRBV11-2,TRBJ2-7,TGTGCCAGCAGCTTAGCCCCTCAGGGGCTAAATTCCTACGAGCAGTACTTC,CASSLAPQGLNSYEQYF
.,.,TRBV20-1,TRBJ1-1,TGCAGTGCCAAACAGTTCCCGGGGACTGAAGCTTTCTTT,CSAKQFPGTEAFF
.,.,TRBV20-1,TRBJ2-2,TGCAGTGCAGAAATGGTCACCGGGGAGCTGTTTTTT,CSAEMVTGELFF
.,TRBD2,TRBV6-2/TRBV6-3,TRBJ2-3,TGTGCCAGCAGTTACCCTAGAGCGGGAGGTGTGGATACGCAGTATTTT,CASSYPRAGGVDTQYF
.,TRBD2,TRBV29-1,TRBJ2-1,TGCAGCGTTGAAGGAGCGGGAGGGCCGTTCAATGAGCAGTTCTTC,CSVEGAGGPFNEQFF
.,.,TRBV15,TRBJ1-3,TGTGCCACCAGCAGAGACCAGGGTTCTGGAAACACCATATATTTT,CATSRDQGSGNTIYF
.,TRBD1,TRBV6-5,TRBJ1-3,TGTGCCAGCAGTTTTAAGACAGGGAAATCTGGAAACACCATATATTTT,CASSFKTGKSGNTIYF
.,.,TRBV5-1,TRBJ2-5,TGCGCCAGCATCAAGGGGGGAGGGTTGTACAATGAGCAGCTCTTC,CASIKGGGLYNEQLF
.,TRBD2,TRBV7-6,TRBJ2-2,TGTGCCAGCAGCTTAGCCGATAGCGGGACGACCGGGGAGCTGTTTTTT,CASSLADSGTTGELFF
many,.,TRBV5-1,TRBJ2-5,TGCGCCAGCAGCTTAAGTAGAGCGGACCAAGAGACCCAGTACTTC,CASSLSRADQETQYF
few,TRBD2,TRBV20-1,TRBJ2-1,TGCAGTGCTAAAGGACTAGCGGGATCCAATGAGCAGTTCTTC,CSAKGLAGSNEQFF
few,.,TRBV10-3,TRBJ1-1,TGTGCCATCACCAACGAACGGGACACTGAAGCTTTCTTT,CAITNERDTEAFF
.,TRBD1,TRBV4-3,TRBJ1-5,TGCGCCAGCAGCCAAGATGGGACAGGGTCTCAGCCCCAGCATTTT,CASSQDGTGSQPQHF
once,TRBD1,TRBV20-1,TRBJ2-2,TGCAGTGCTATCCGGGACAGGGAGACCGGGGAGCTGTTTTTT,CSAIRDRETGELFF
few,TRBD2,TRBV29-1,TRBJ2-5,TGCAGCGTTGATGGCTCGGGAGGGGGAGAGACCCAGTACTTC,CSVDGSGGGETQYF
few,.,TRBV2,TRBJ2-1,TGTGCCAGCAGTGAATGGGACAGCGGGAGTAAAGGGCCCTACTACAATGAGCAGTTCTTC,CASSEWDSGSKGPYYNEQFF
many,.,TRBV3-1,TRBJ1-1,TGTGCCAGCAGCCGCTACGACACGAACACTGAAGCTTTCTTT,CASSRYDTNTEAFF
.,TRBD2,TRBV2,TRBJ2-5,TGTGCCAGCAGTCCCGGGACTAGCGGGATCCTCCAAGAGACCCAGTACTTC,CASSPGTSGILQETQYF
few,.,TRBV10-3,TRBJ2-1,TGTGCCATCAGTGAGTCTAAAAGCTCCTACAATGAGCAGTTCTTC,CAISESKSSYNEQFF
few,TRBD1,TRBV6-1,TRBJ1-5,TGTGCCAGCAGTAGAAACCGGGACAGGGGAGGGCAGCCCCAGCATTTT,CASSRNRDRGGQPQHF
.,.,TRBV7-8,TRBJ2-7,TGTGCCAGCAGCGGATACCGCCCCGGTGGACGGTCCTACGAGCAGTACTTC,CASSGYRPGGRSYEQYF
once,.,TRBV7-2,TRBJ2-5,TGTGCCAGCAGAAAAGGAGGCTATAATCAAGAGACCCAGTACTTC,CASRKGGYNQETQYF
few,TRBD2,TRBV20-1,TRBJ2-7,TGCAGTGCTAGAAAATCGGGACTATCCTACGAGCAGTACTTC,CSARKSGLSYEQYF
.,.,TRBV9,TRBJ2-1,TGTGCCAGCAGCGTAGTTGGTGGGTGGGGGCACAATGAGCAGTTCTTC,CASSVVGGWGHNEQFF